This is a list of T cell receptor beta chains from one sample in a study of blood T cell repertoires in COVID-19. The assay was immunoSEQ multiplex PCR, and TCRdb's table has in-frame clones only and misses some. Of fewer than 500,000 clones listed, 85% to 90% are singletons. Sequenced sample: PBMCs or T cells enriched from blood (not recorded which). These receptors originate from a woman under 40 with acute COVID-19. Both conserved end residues are part of each CDR3. Fields, in order: V gene, CDR3 length, J gene, D gene, clone size, CDR3 DNA, CDR3 protein. The D gene is left open where the match is weak. Clone sizes are given selectively: once, few, many, or a class where the clone is expanded.

V: TRBV2; length: 10; J: TRBJ1-4; D: NA; size: NA; DNA: TGTGCCAGCAGTGAACGGGAGACGTTTTTT; CDR3: CASSERETFF
V: TRBV5-6; length: 18; J: TRBJ2-7; D: NA; size: NA; DNA: TGTGCCAGCAGCTTGGGATTGGCAGGGGGACTCCCGCGCTACGAGCAGTACTTC; CDR3: CASSLGLAGGLPRYEQYF
V: TRBV27; length: 19; J: TRBJ1-5; D: TRBD1; size: few; DNA: TGTGCCAGCAGTCTCCGACCCTCCGGGACAGGGAGGGAGGGTCAGCCCCAGCATTTT; CDR3: CASSLRPSGTGREGQPQHF
V: TRBV6-2/TRBV6-3; length: 15; J: TRBJ1-2; D: NA; size: NA; DNA: TGTGCCAGCAGTTATGGAGGGGCCGTGAACTATGGCTACACCTTC; CDR3: CASSYGGAVNYGYTF
V: TRBV10-2; length: 15; J: TRBJ2-7; D: TRBD2; size: NA; DNA: TGCGCCAGCAGTCAGGAGGGACTAGCGGTCTACGAGCAGTACTTC; CDR3: CASSQEGLAVYEQYF
V: TRBV4-1; length: 15; J: TRBJ2-5; D: TRBD2; size: once; DNA: TGCGCCAGCAGCCTGGGACTAGCGGTCCAAGAGACCCAGTACTTC; CDR3: CASSLGLAVQETQYF
V: TRBV27; length: 16; J: TRBJ2-3; D: NA; size: NA; DNA: TGTGCCAGCAGACCCAACTCCCAACGTAGCACAGATACGCAGTATTTT; CDR3: CASRPNSQRSTDTQYF
V: TRBV5-4; length: 18; J: TRBJ2-1; D: TRBD1; size: NA; DNA: TGTGCCAGCAGCTTCCGGACAGGGGGCTCCACCGGCCTGGATGAGCAGTTCTTC; CDR3: CASSFRTGGSTGLDEQFF
V: TRBV7-3; length: 16; J: TRBJ1-1; D: NA; size: NA; DNA: TGTGCCAGCAGATCGTCCCCCCAGGCCTCGAACACTGAAGCTTTCTTT; CDR3: CASRSSPQASNTEAFF
V: TRBV6-2/TRBV6-3; length: 17; J: TRBJ2-2; D: TRBD2; size: NA; DNA: TGTGCCAGCAGTTACTCGTGGGCTAGCGGGGGTGCCGGGGAGCTGTTTTTT; CDR3: CASSYSWASGGAGELFF
V: TRBV10-3; length: 13; J: TRBJ2-3; D: TRBD1; size: NA; DNA: TGTGCCATTAGGGGGCATGGCACAGATACGCAGTATTTT; CDR3: CAIRGHGTDTQYF
V: TRBV30; length: 16; J: TRBJ2-5; D: TRBD2; size: NA; DNA: TGTGCCTGGAGCGGGATTAGCGGGGGGGCCTTAGAGACCCAGTACTTC; CDR3: CAWSGISGGALETQYF
V: TRBV6-5; length: 14; J: TRBJ1-2; D: NA; size: once; DNA: TGTGCCAGCAGTTACTTAGCCGGTGACTATGGCTACACCTTC; CDR3: CASSYLAGDYGYTF
V: TRBV27; length: 15; J: TRBJ2-7; D: TRBD1; size: NA; DNA: TGTGCCAGCACTCTCGTGGGAGAGGGGGCGCGAGAGCAGTACTTC; CDR3: CASTLVGEGAREQYF
V: TRBV6-5; length: 15; J: TRBJ2-1; D: TRBD2; size: NA; DNA: TGTGCCAGCAGCCATAGCGGGGGGCTATACAATGAGCAGTTCTTC; CDR3: CASSHSGGLYNEQFF
V: TRBV25-1; length: 16; J: TRBJ1-1; D: TRBD1; size: NA; DNA: TGTGCCAGCAGTGAATGGGGCTGGACAGGGAACACTGAAGCTTTCTTT; CDR3: CASSEWGWTGNTEAFF
V: TRBV2; length: 16; J: TRBJ2-7; D: TRBD1; size: few; DNA: TGTGCCAGCAGGACCCTTACAGGGGCGAGGTCCTACGAGCAGTACTTC; CDR3: CASRTLTGARSYEQYF
V: TRBV6-2/TRBV6-3; length: 13; J: TRBJ1-5; D: TRBD1; size: once; DNA: TGTGCCAGCAGTAAAGGGGGCTTTCAGCCCCAGCATTTT; CDR3: CASSKGGFQPQHF
V: TRBV27; length: 16; J: TRBJ1-2; D: TRBD1; size: NA; DNA: TGTGCCAGCAGTCCTAGGACAGGGACAACGGGCTATGGCTACACCTTC; CDR3: CASSPRTGTTGYGYTF
V: TRBV27; length: 19; J: TRBJ2-2; D: TRBD2; size: NA; DNA: TGTGCCAGCACCTTGTCGATTGAGCTAGCGGGAGAGAACACCGGGGAGCTGTTTTTT; CDR3: CASTLSIELAGENTGELFF
V: TRBV6-5; length: 14; J: TRBJ1-5; D: NA; size: NA; DNA: TGTGCCAGCAGTCCCTTGGCGGGCAATCAGCCCCAGCATTTT; CDR3: CASSPLAGNQPQHF
V: TRBV5-1; length: 15; J: TRBJ2-3; D: NA; size: NA; DNA: TGCGCCAGCAGCTTGAGGGGGGGCCAAGTAGATACGCAGTATTTT; CDR3: CASSLRGGQVDTQYF
V: TRBV7-8; length: 15; J: TRBJ1-6; D: NA; size: NA; DNA: TGTGCCAGTCAGGTTTCACAGGGATATAATTCACCCCTCCACTTT; CDR3: CASQVSQGYNSPLHF
V: TRBV7-2; length: 14; J: TRBJ2-1; D: NA; size: NA; DNA: TGTGCCAGCAGCTTACCCGTTGTGGGCGCTGAGCAGTTCTTC; CDR3: CASSLPVVGAEQFF
V: TRBV11-2; length: 14; J: TRBJ2-7; D: NA; size: NA; DNA: TGTGCCAGCAGCTTAGGTTCAGGGACCTACGAGCAGTACTTC; CDR3: CASSLGSGTYEQYF
V: TRBV5-1; length: 17; J: TRBJ2-1; D: TRBD2; size: NA; DNA: TGCGCCAGCAGCCCCGGGGCGGGGGGGATTGGATTGAATGAGCAGTTCTTC; CDR3: CASSPGAGGIGLNEQFF
V: TRBV30; length: 13; J: TRBJ1-1; D: NA; size: few; DNA: TGTGCCTGGAGGATTAGTGGGAACACTGAAGCTTTCTTT; CDR3: CAWRISGNTEAFF
V: TRBV3-1/TRBV3-2; length: 13; J: TRBJ1-2; D: TRBD1; size: once; DNA: TGTGCCAGCAGCAGACAGGGACCCGGGGGCTACACCTTC; CDR3: CASSRQGPGGYTF
V: TRBV6-1; length: 15; J: TRBJ1-2; D: NA; size: NA; DNA: TGTGCCAGCAGTGAAGCGCTAGCCAGAAACTATGGCTACACCTTC; CDR3: CASSEALARNYGYTF
V: TRBV5-6; length: 15; J: TRBJ2-7; D: TRBD1; size: NA; DNA: TGTGCCAGCAGCAATACACAGGGGGTCCCCTACGAGCAGTACTTC; CDR3: CASSNTQGVPYEQYF
V: TRBV15; length: 13; J: TRBJ2-2; D: TRBD1; size: NA; DNA: TGTGCCACCGGACAGGGGGCATCTGGGGAGCTGTTTTTT; CDR3: CATGQGASGELFF
V: TRBV9; length: 15; J: TRBJ1-1; D: NA; size: NA; DNA: TGTGCCAGCAGCGTTAGCTGGGGGCTTGACACTGAAGCTTTCTTT; CDR3: CASSVSWGLDTEAFF
V: TRBV3-1/TRBV3-2; length: 18; J: TRBJ2-1; D: TRBD1; size: few; DNA: TGTGCCAGCAGCCCCGATTCCCCCTGGACAGGGGGTCGGAATGAGCAGTTCTTC; CDR3: CASSPDSPWTGGRNEQFF
V: TRBV2; length: 14; J: TRBJ2-2; D: TRBD1; size: NA; DNA: TGTGCCAGCAGTGAACAACAGGGGGCCGGGGAGCTGTTTTTT; CDR3: CASSEQQGAGELFF
V: TRBV14; length: 12; J: TRBJ2-7; D: NA; size: NA; DNA: TGTGCCAGCAGCCAACCGGGGAACGAGCAGTACTTC; CDR3: CASSQPGNEQYF
V: TRBV4-1; length: 15; J: TRBJ1-3; D: TRBD1; size: few; DNA: TGCGCCAGCAGCCAAGACAGGGGGTCTGGAAACACCATATATTTT; CDR3: CASSQDRGSGNTIYF
V: TRBV3-1/TRBV3-2; length: 18; J: TRBJ1-4; D: NA; size: NA; DNA: TGTGCCAGCAGCCAAGGAAGGGTGGGGAGCTCAACTAATGAAAAACTGTTTTTT; CDR3: CASSQGRVGSSTNEKLFF
V: TRBV4-1; length: 15; J: TRBJ2-7; D: NA; size: NA; DNA: TGCGCCAGCAGCCAAGATTTTGCAGAACCCTACGAGCAGTACTTC; CDR3: CASSQDFAEPYEQYF
V: TRBV27; length: 17; J: TRBJ1-2; D: TRBD1; size: NA; DNA: TGTGCCAGCAGTTCCCTAGGCCGGAAGACAGGGAACTATGGCTACACCTTC; CDR3: CASSSLGRKTGNYGYTF
V: TRBV12-5; length: 14; J: TRBJ1-3; D: NA; size: NA; DNA: TGTGCTAGTGGGCCGTCGGGGTCTGGAAACACCATATATTTT; CDR3: CASGPSGSGNTIYF
V: TRBV18; length: 13; J: TRBJ1-2; D: NA; size: NA; DNA: TGTGCCAGCTCACCTGGGACAAACTATGGCTACACCTTC; CDR3: CASSPGTNYGYTF
V: TRBV2; length: 14; J: TRBJ2-2; D: TRBD2; size: once; DNA: TGTGCCAGCAGGGGACTAGCGGGCACCGGGGAGCTGTTTTTT; CDR3: CASRGLAGTGELFF